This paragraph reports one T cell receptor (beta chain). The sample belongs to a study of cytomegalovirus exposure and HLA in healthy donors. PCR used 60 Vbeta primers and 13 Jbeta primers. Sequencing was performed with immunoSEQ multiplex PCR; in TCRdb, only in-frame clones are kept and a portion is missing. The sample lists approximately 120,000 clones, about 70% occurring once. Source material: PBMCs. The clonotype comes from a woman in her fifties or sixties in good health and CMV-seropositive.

As DNA, the CDR3 is TGTGCCTGGGATATTAGCTACAATGAGCAGTTCTTC. It codes for CAWDISYNEQFF. The chain has TRBV30 and TRBJ2-1, with D hard to call. The V and J ends lost 5 bases and 3 bases respectively, with 8 bases between them. Germline V gives CDR1 GTSNPN, CDR2 SVGIG (reference sequence). This CDR3 is built from 12 residues.